This T cell receptor beta chain stems from a study of blood T cell repertoires in COVID-19. The wider study: Sites across the United States, Italy and Spain contributed samples from acute and convalescent COVID-19. PBMCs, B-cell-depleted T cells, or T cells provided the cDNA or gDNA that made up the material.

CDR3 size: 17 residues. Trimming left V 4 bases short and J 0 bases short, with 17 bases between. CDR1 is LNHDA and CDR2 is SQIVND in the germline V gene (reference sequence). In the authors' workflow: From reference gene primer amplification, estimates of nucleated cell counts were derived. Assay: immunoSEQ multiplex PCR; the TCRdb copy retains only in-frame clones and omits some. V, J and clone size were drawn from that table, and D and trimming were deduced from the DNA. In the table there are about 240,000 clones, about nine tenths of which are singletons. The rearrangement uses TRBV19 and TRBJ2-3; no definite D call. The TCR sequence derives from a man in his 60s who had recovered from COVID-19. Sample: peripheral blood. CDR3 protein: CASSTLGPGESTDTQYF. The CDR3 bases are TGTGCCAGTAGTACCCTAGGCCCCGGAGAGAGCACAGATACGCAGTATTTT. The full variable domain, completed using reference TRBV19 and TRBJ2-3, is DGGITQSPKYLFRKEGQNVTLSCEQNLNHDAMYWYRQDPGQGLRLIYYSQIVNDFQKGDIAEGYSVSREKKESFPLTVTSAQKNPTAFYLCASSTLGPGESTDTQYFGPGTRLTVL.